Following are 12 T cell receptor beta chains from one sample sequenced in a study of T cell repertoires in cytomegalovirus infection. TCRdb used MiXCR to reprocess the reads, holding one entry per CDR3 protein. The top ten hold over 15% of the sample, which has 300,000 to 400,000 distinct CDR3 sequences, 25% to 35% seen once. These receptors' antigens are unknown. The sequences come from cultured PBMCs, collected from culture after CMV antigen stimulation. The receptors here all came from a human donor in good health (CMV status not recorded). Some clones in this sample may be carry-over from other donors' samples.

This clonotype was counted only a few times. The chain joins TRBV13 to TRBJ2-1; 10 positions agree with TRBD2. CDR1 is PRHDT, CDR2 FYEKMQ, per germline (reference sequence). The V and J ends lost 5 bases and 10 bases, in that order; junction bases with no gene match: 14. The CDR3 is 16 residues long. CDR3 amino acids: CASSPRVAGGPIEQFF. DNA for the CDR3: TGTGCCAGCAGCCCCCGGGTAGCGGGGGGCCCAATCGAGCAGTTCTTC.

The genes are TRBV3-1 and TRBJ1-1, with 9 nucleotides matching TRBD1. This CDR3 has 13 amino acids. Germline V gives CDR1 LGHDT, CDR2 YNNKEL (reference sequence). Germline trimming cut 0 bases from V and 12 bases from J; bases unmatched to any gene: 5. This CDR3 is CASSQEGDRVTFF. The DNA of the CDR3 is TGTGCCAGCAGCCAAGAAGGGGACAGGGTAACTTTCTTT.

The chain uses TRBV7-2 and TRBJ1-1, with no clear D. The V gene lost 0 bases and the J gene lost 0 bases, with 11 bases spanning the gap. Germline V gene lookup returns CDR1 SGHTA and CDR2 FQGNSA. The CDR3 extends over 16 amino acids. This chain's CDR3 is CASSLAGGSMNTEAFF. For the CDR3, the DNA is TGTGCCAGCAGCTTAGCCGGCGGAAGCATGAACACTGAAGCTTTCTTT.

In its sample, this clonotype was seen a few times. V is TRBV12-3 or TRBV12-4 and J is TRBJ1-1; TRBD1 is a possible D gene (5 bases). Trimming pared 7 bases from V and 0 bases from J, leaving 12 bases between. The CDR3 has 14 residues. The CDR3 region is CASTSGLMNTEAFF. The CDR3 nucleotides read TGTGCCAGCACCTCGGGGCTTATGAACACTGAAGCTTTCTTT.

The V and J genes are TRBV2 and TRBJ2-1; 8 bases line up with TRBD2. The CDR3 has 14 amino acids. The V segment lost 7 bases and the J segment 6 bases; nucleotides outside the gene matches: 8. Germline V gives CDR1 SNHLY, CDR2 FYNNEI. The chain's CDR3 is CASTSSGRINEQFF. CDR3 nucleotides: TGTGCCAGCACATCCAGCGGGAGAATCAATGAGCAGTTCTTC. Drawing the rest from reference TRBV2 and TRBJ2-1, the complete variable domain is EPEVTQTPSHQVTQMGQEVILRCVPISNHLYFYWYRQILGQKVEFLVSFYNNEISEKSEIFDDQFSVERPDGSNFTLKIRSTKLEDSAMYFCASTSSGRINEQFFGPGTRLTVL.

This clonotype has just a few counts. The chain carries TRBV28 and TRBJ1-2; D remains ambiguous. The V gene lost 3 bases and the J gene lost 7 bases, with 9 bases spanning the gap. The CDR3 runs to 12 residues. CDR1 is MDHEN and CDR2 is SYDVKM in the germline V gene. The CDR3 sequence is CASSFGRFGYTF. The DNA of the CDR3 is TGTGCCAGCAGTTTCGGAAGGTTTGGCTACACCTTC.

This clonotype has more than one count but fewer than ten. The chain combines TRBV7-9 with TRBJ1-6; TRBD1 might be the D (6 bases). The CDR3 contains 16 residues. Germline loops: CDR1 SEHNR, CDR2 FQNEAQ (reference sequence). The V gene lost 5 bases and the J gene lost 5 bases, with 16 bases spanning the gap. CDR3 protein: CASSHSPRGDNSPLHF. CDR3 coding DNA: TGTGCCAGCAGCCATTCGCCCAGGGGAGATAATTCACCCCTCCACTTT.

This rearrangement joins TRBV7-9 to TRBJ1-5; 7 nucleotides line up with TRBD1. Germline V gives CDR1 SEHNR, CDR2 FQNEAQ (reference sequence). Trimming removed 3 bases from V and 2 bases from J; junction bases left unmatched: 4. The CDR3 is made up of 15 amino acids. For the CDR3, the DNA is TGTGCCAGCAGCTTTGAGGGGGCCGGCAATCAGCCCCAGCATTTT. This translates into CASSFEGAGNQPQHF. Drawing the rest from reference TRBV7-9 and TRBJ1-5, the complete variable domain is DTGVSQNPRHKITKRGQNVTFRCDPISEHNRLYWYRQTLGQGPEFLTYFQNEAQLEKSRLLSDRFSAERPKGSFSTLEIQRTEQGDSAMYLCASSFEGAGNQPQHFGDGTRLSIL.

There are a few counts of this clonotype. The J gene is TRBJ1-2, the V gene TRBV5-5, with TRBD1 as a possible D gene (6 bases). The V end was cut by 0 bases, the J end by 10 bases, with 13 bases between. Germline CDR1 is SGHKS and CDR2 is YYEKEE (reference sequence). This CDR3 contains 13 residues. CDR3 region: CASSLEGRGAYTF. In nucleotides, the CDR3 is TGTGCCAGCAGCTTGGAGGGCAGGGGAGCCTACACCTTC.

The chain links TRBV10-2 to TRBJ1-1; D possibly corresponds to TRBD1 (6 bases). The V gene lost 4 bases and the J gene lost 5 bases, with 14 bases spanning the gap. The CDR3 has 14 residues. Germline loops: CDR1 WSHSY, CDR2 SAAADI. The CDR3 loop reads CASSVGGLATEAFF. CDR3 bases: TGCGCCAGCAGTGTGGGGGGGCTTGCGACTGAAGCTTTCTTT.

This clonotype was seen only a few times. This chain uses TRBV15 with TRBJ2-2; 9 nucleotides line up with TRBD1. The V segment lost 0 bases and the J segment 4 bases; nucleotides outside the gene matches: 6. This CDR3 spans 17 amino acids. Germline lookup yields CDR1 LNHNV and CDR2 YYDKDF (reference sequence). This CDR3 is CATSRDYGQGTTGELFF. DNA of the CDR3: TGTGCCACCAGCAGAGATTACGGACAGGGGACCACCGGGGAGCTGTTTTTT.

A few counts support this clonotype. This rearrangement joins TRBV12-3 or TRBV12-4 to TRBJ1-2; 8 bases are a match to TRBD1. There are 17 residues in the CDR3. V lost 2 bases and J lost 2; bases outside the gene matches: 10. CDR3 DNA sequence: TGTGCCAGCAGTTTAAGAAGTAGGACAGGGCTAAACTATGGCTACACCTTC. This sequence encodes CASSLRSRTGLNYGYTF.